The rows below give T cell receptor beta chains drawn from one sample of a study of blood T cells in healthy people across ages. TCRdb re-derived calls from the 5' RACE reads in MiXCR, one entry per CDR3 protein. This sample yields approximately 800,000 distinct CDR3 sequences, of which roughly 50% are seen a single time; approximately 20% belongs to the top ten. Sequenced sample: blood. Receptors were obtained from a man between 25 and 39 years old in good health. Each CDR3 is given with its conserved first and last residue.

V,length,CDR3
TRBV29-1,11,CSAGLGTEAFF
TRBV20-1,12,CSTIIDSYEQYF
TRBV4-3,20,CASSQHHRDRGLIRAYEQYF
TRBV7-2,14,CASGPPGLSYEQYF
TRBV29-1,15,CSVEMGDRVPYEQYF
TRBV6-2/TRBV6-3,15,CASSLTGAGWDEQYF
TRBV6-1,14,CASNPGTKSNIQYF
TRBV28,11,CASNSEDTQYF
TRBV10-3,13,CAIKAGLKGEQYF
TRBV29-1,12,CSVSAGPYEQYF
TRBV20-1,14,CSANHDSGANVLTF
TRBV29-1,13,CSVSRGENQPQHF
TRBV12-3/TRBV12-4,13,CASGAPSSREMFF
TRBV6-1,14,CASSASVTTAEQFF
TRBV9,15,CASSPRDISNNEQFF
TRBV25-1,14,CASSPLDRHNEQFF
TRBV20-1,15,CSASGLAGETDTQYF
TRBV9,14,CASSRDAGADTQYF
TRBV19,15,CASSRLANPTDTQYF
TRBV7-3,15,CASSPGTVLSYEQYF
TRBV12-3/TRBV12-4,13,CASIRTGGHEQYF
TRBV20-1,12,CSAYRGQETQYF
TRBV7-2,15,CASSFSTGGTYEQYF
TRBV3-1,14,CASSRDRVGNVQTF
TRBV3-1,12,CASSQSPLAQYF
TRBV12-3/TRBV12-4,17,CASKRLAGERQADTQYF
TRBV20-1,14,CSALPPVGTDTQYF
TRBV7-2,15,CASSQIPIANYGYTF
TRBV12-3/TRBV12-4,12,CASSWKTSPLHF
TRBV6-6,15,CASSYSGGLTDTQYF
TRBV27,13,CASSPFGNQPQHF
TRBV29-1,15,CSVELARSSYNEQYF
TRBV7-2,13,CASSFDPSEAQYF
TRBV6-2/TRBV6-3,13,CASSSGAVQTQYF